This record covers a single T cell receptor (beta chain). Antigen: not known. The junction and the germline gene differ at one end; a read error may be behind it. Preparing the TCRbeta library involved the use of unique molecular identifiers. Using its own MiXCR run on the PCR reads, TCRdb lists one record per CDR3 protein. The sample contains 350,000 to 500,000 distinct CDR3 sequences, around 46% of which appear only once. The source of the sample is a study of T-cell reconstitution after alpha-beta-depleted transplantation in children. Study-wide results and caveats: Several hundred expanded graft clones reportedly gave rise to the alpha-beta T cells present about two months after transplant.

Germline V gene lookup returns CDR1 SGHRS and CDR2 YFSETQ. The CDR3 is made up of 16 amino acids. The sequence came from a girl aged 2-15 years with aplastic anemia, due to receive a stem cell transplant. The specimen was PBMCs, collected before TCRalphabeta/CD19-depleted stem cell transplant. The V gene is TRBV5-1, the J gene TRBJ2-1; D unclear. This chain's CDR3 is CASRIVYRSSFNEQIF. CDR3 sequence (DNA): TGCGCCAGCAGAATAGTTTACAGAAGCTCCTTCAATGAGCAGATCTTC. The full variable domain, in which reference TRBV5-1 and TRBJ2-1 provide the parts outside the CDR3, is KAGVTQTPRYLIKTRGQQVTLSCSPISGHRSVSWYQQTPGQGLQFLFEYFSETQRNKGNFPGRFSGRQFSNSRSEMNVSTLELGDSALYLCASRIVYRSSFNEQIFGPGTRLTVL.